The 11 T cell receptor beta chains in this list originate from one sample, sequenced in a study of blood T cell repertoires in COVID-19. Data came from immunoSEQ multiplex PCR; TCRdb stores just in-frame clones and leaves some out. The sample records nearly 45,000 clones, more than 65% being singletons. Sequencing was performed on peripheral blood. The receptors stem from a human donor in a cohort sampled during active COVID-19.

This sequence joins TRBV7-2 and TRBJ1-2; TRBD1 matches 9 bases. CDR1 and CDR2 from the germline V gene are SGHTA and FQGNSA. V was clipped by 0 bases and J by 7 bases; unmatched bases: 6. The CDR3 is 15 residues long. The CDR3 reads CASSLARQGESGYTF. CDR3 bases: TGTGCCAGCAGCTTAGCTCGACAGGGGGAGAGTGGCTACACCTTC.

V is TRBV19 and J is TRBJ2-3; 7 nucleotides agree with TRBD2. The V and J ends lost 8 bases and 0 bases, in that order; junction bases with no gene match: 11. Germline loops: CDR1 LNHDA, CDR2 SQIVND (reference sequence). The CDR3 consists of 16 residues. The CDR3 nucleotides are TGTGCCAGTGGCGTAAGGAGGGAGGGAAGCACAGATACGCAGTATTTT. It codes for CASGVRREGSTDTQYF.

The rearrangement links TRBV4-1 to TRBJ1-6, with 8 nucleotides matching TRBD1. The trim removed 5 bases at V and 8 bases at J, leaving 8 bases unmatched. CDR1 and CDR2 (germline): MGHRA, YSYEKL. CDR3 length: 15 amino acids. CDR3 nucleotide sequence: TGCGCCAGCAGCTCCAGGGGGCGCGAAGATTCACCCCTCCACTTT. The encoded protein is CASSSRGREDSPLHF.

This sequence joins TRBV5-1 and TRBJ2-2; D gene unclear. CDR1 and CDR2 (germline): SGHRS, YFSETQ. This CDR3 has 13 amino acids. The V gene lost 6 bases and the J gene lost 6 bases, with 12 bases spanning the gap. The CDR3 DNA follows: TGCGCCAGCAACTATATACCTTCCGGGGAGCTGTTTTTT. This encodes CASNYIPSGELFF.

The V call is TRBV25-1, the J call TRBJ2-2, with TRBD1 matching over 10 bases. CDR1 MGHDK and CDR2 SYGVNS come from the germline V gene. The CDR3 spans 17 residues. J gave up 3 bases and V 3 bases, and 7 bases lay outside the gene matches. The chain's CDR3 is CASSDLATGGDTGELFF. The CDR3 coding sequence is TGTGCCAGCAGTGACCTCGCGACAGGGGGCGACACCGGGGAGCTGTTTTTT.

The chain links TRBV7-2 to TRBJ1-2; D is unclear. From germline, CDR1 is SGHTA and CDR2 FQGNSA. There are 15 residues in the CDR3. The V end lost 4 bases, the J end lost 7 bases, and 19 bases lay between the germline ends. The CDR3 protein is CASSSNPQALGGYTF. CDR3 in DNA: TGTGCCAGCAGCTCAAACCCGCAGGCCCTCGGTGGCTACACCTTC.

This chain joins TRBV5-5 and TRBJ2-7, with 8 bases that match TRBD1. Per germline, CDR1 SGHKS and CDR2 YYEKEE (reference sequence). CDR3 length: 17 amino acids. The J segment lost 4 bases and the V segment lost 4 bases, leaving 16 bases of the junction unmatched. The CDR3 DNA follows: TGTGCCAGCAGCCGGTCCCCGGGGACAGGCGCGCAGTACGAGCAGTACTTC. This codes for CASSRSPGTGAQYEQYF.

The chain couples TRBV5-1 to TRBJ2-7; D might be TRBD1 (7 bases). This CDR3 has 14 amino acids. From germline, CDR1 is SGHRS and CDR2 YFSETQ. V lost 3 bases to trimming and J lost 4 bases, with 14 bases between them. CDR3 bases: TGCGCCAGCAGCTCCCAGGGGGGAACGTACGAGCAGTACTTC. Translated, it gives CASSSQGGTYEQYF. The full variable domain, rest sourced from reference TRBV5-1 and TRBJ2-7, is KAGVTQTPRYLIKTRGQQVTLSCSPISGHRSVSWYQQTPGQGLQFLFEYFSETQRNKGNFPGRFSGRQFSNSRSEMNVSTLELGDSALYLCASSSQGGTYEQYFGPGTRLTVT.

The rearrangement uses TRBV6-1 and TRBJ1-1; D unresolved. The CDR3 spans 13 residues. V dropped 1 base and J dropped 5 bases, with 8 bases sitting between them. The germline V gene has CDR1 MNHNS and CDR2 SASEGT. CDR3 sequence reads: CASSEVQWTEAFF. The DNA for the CDR3 is TGTGCCAGCAGTGAAGTCCAGTGGACTGAAGCTTTCTTT.

This rearrangement joins TRBV5-1 to TRBJ2-7; 7 bases align to TRBD2. The CDR3 has 14 residues. Germline assignment: CDR1 SGHRS and CDR2 YFSETQ. V lost 2 bases to trimming and J lost 6 bases; unmatched junction nucleotides: 8. The CDR3 protein is CASSFRDYLREQYF. Here the CDR3 DNA reads TGCGCCAGCAGCTTCCGGGACTACCTCCGCGAGCAGTACTTC.

The chain joins TRBV9 to TRBJ2-7, with TRBD2 matching 15 bases. The germline CDR1 and CDR2 sequences are SGDLS and YYNGEE. The CDR3 totals 17 residues. V lost 4 bases to trimming and J lost 6 bases; unmatched junction nucleotides: 11. The CDR3 region has the DNA TGTGCCAGCAGCTTAGGACTAGCGGGAGGGCCGGGGGGCGAGCAGTACTTC. It specifies CASSLGLAGGPGGEQYF.